This TCR beta chain was found in a study of regulatory T cells in long-lasting Graves disease. General observations from the study: Persistent Graves' cases showed lower TCR diversity than newly diagnosed cases. Clonotypes that were public and shared totalled around 2,700 in persistent patients versus 966 in new patients.

About this clonotype itself: Its antigen is currently unknown.

Through Arm-PCR of CDR3 regions and iRepertoire HTBI primers, TCR beta libraries were built. A single record per CDR3 protein comes from TCRdb applying MiXCR to the multiplex PCR reads. The sample consists of about 540,000 distinct CDR3 sequences, approximately 12% of them appearing once. The CDR3 loop spans 14 amino acids. Germline assignment: CDR1 DFQATT and CDR2 SNEGSKA (reference sequence). V lost 1 base to trimming and J lost 8 bases; unmatched junction nucleotides: 8. The time point was: newly diagnosed GD, antithyroid drugs for less than 3 months. The TCR library was made from RNA extracted from PBMCs. This same sample was also part of a study on T cells in Graves' hyperthyroidism and ophthalmopathy. Turning to that study: The HTBI primer set served for first-round RT-PCR of the TCR CDR3.

This sequence joins TRBV20-1 and TRBJ2-7, with 10 bases aligning to TRBD2. The sequence was obtained from a young man with Graves disease. The sample was peripheral blood mononuclear cells (PBMCs), taken at new diagnosis, from a patient treated with antithyroid drugs. The CDR3 bases are TGCAGTGCTAGAGTAGCGGGAGGCCCCTATAAGCAGTACTTC. Its protein is CSARVAGGPYKQYF.